These 8 T cell receptor beta chains were all obtained from the same sample, sequenced in a study of response to subunit inactivated influenza vaccine. TCRdb independently ran MiXCR on the RT-PCR reads; one entry per CDR3 protein. The profile shows 650,000 to 700,000 distinct CDR3 sequences, about a sixth of them singletons. Sequences were derived from PBMCs from blood, sampled 11 to 12 days after vaccination. The receptors shown here come from a man aged 50-60 years who received an inactivated influenza vaccine.

The chain has TRBV27 and TRBJ2-4; no clear D. The CDR3 has 11 residues. Germline V gene sequence: CDR1 MNHEY, CDR2 SMNVEV (reference sequence). Deletions cut 8 bases from V and 2 bases from J, with 4 bases between. Here the CDR3 reads CASGPKNIQYF. The CDR3 DNA sequence: TGTGCCAGCGGGCCCAAAAACATTCAGTACTTC.

This clonotype has at least ten counts. The rearrangement joins TRBV5-1 to TRBJ2-1; 13 nucleotides line up with TRBD2. Looked up from germline, CDR1 is SGHRS and CDR2 is YFSETQ. V shed 3 bases, J shed 4 bases, and the junction held 13 bases outside the gene matches. The CDR3 is made up of 19 amino acids. CDR3 in DNA: TGCGCCAGCAGCTCCAGACTAGCGGGGGGTCACTCCCTGTACAATGAGCAGTTCTTC. Protein product: CASSSRLAGGHSLYNEQFF.

This clonotype was detected a few times. The genes are TRBV14 and TRBJ2-1, with D tentatively TRBD1 or TRBD2 (5 bases each). The CDR3 has 14 residues. Germline V gene sequence: CDR1 SGHDN, CDR2 FVKESK. V lost 0 bases and J lost 10, with 13 bases in between. CDR3 sequence: CASSQDGGRREQFF. The CDR3 DNA sequence: TGTGCCAGCAGCCAAGATGGGGGAAGGAGGGAGCAGTTCTTC.

CDR3 nucleotides: TGCGCCAGCAGCCCGGCCTCGATTTCTGCCTCTGGAAACACCATATATTTT. This encodes CASSPASISASGNTIYF. The rearrangement uses TRBV4-1 and TRBJ1-3; D remains unclear. Germline V gene lookup returns CDR1 MGHRA and CDR2 YSYEKL. Trimming took off 4 bases at V and 0 bases at J, with 16 bases between the two ends. The CDR3 has 17 amino acids.

This clonotype was detected only a few times. The chain recombines TRBV20-1 with TRBJ1-2; no definite D call. This CDR3 is 12 amino acids long. Trimming shortened V by 6 bases and J by 4 bases, and 12 bases separated the two germline ends. Germline V gives CDR1 DFQATT, CDR2 SNEGSKA (reference sequence). DNA for the CDR3: TGCAGTGCCGTTGTGGGCACCTATGGCTACACCTTC. It codes for CSAVVGTYGYTF.

The genes are TRBV5-4 and TRBJ2-5; 7 bases agree with TRBD2. The CDR3 loop spans 15 amino acids. Germline loops: CDR1 SGHNT, CDR2 YYREEE (reference sequence). With V trimmed by 0 bases and J by 7 bases, 9 bases remained unmatched. CDR3 nucleotides: TGTGCCAGCAGCTTGGGTACAGCGGGGACGGGGACCCAGTACTTC. Protein sequence: CASSLGTAGTGTQYF.

The chain joins TRBV7-6 to TRBJ2-5; 8 bases agree with TRBD2. The CDR3 sequence is 16 residues long. The V segment lost 1 base and the J segment 4 bases; nucleotides outside the gene matches: 8. CDR1 is SGHVS, CDR2 FNYEAQ, per germline. CDR3 DNA sequence: TGTGCCAGCAGCTTAGACAGGTCCCGGGGGGGAGAGACCCAGTACTTC. It specifies CASSLDRSRGGETQYF.

Note on this clonotype: A much more abundant neighbour one base away suggests this may be a read error. The chain combines TRBV6-9 with TRBJ2-3; D call uncertain. Per the germline V gene, CDR1 is MNHGY and CDR2 is SVAAGI. CDR3 length: 8 amino acids. Trimming pared 11 bases from V and 4 bases from J, leaving 1 base between. The CDR3 DNA follows: TGTGCCCCAGATACGCAGTATTTT. This translates into CAPDTQYF.